What follows are 15 T cell receptor beta chains derived from one specimen sequenced in a study of blood T cell repertoires in COVID-19. Assay used: immunoSEQ multiplex PCR; TCRdb lists only in-frame clones, some missing. This repertoire shows over 120,000 clones, roughly 80% found once; its top ten account for roughly 9%. Sequencing used peripheral blood. These receptors originate from a woman aged 45-65 years with active or convalescent COVID-19.

This clone was seen a handful of times. One end of the junction varies from germline; a read error may be responsible. The V and J genes are TRBV7-7 and TRBJ2-1; weak D call: TRBD2 (5 bases). Germline V CDR1 and CDR2: SSHAT, FNYEAQ (reference sequence). CDR3 length: 14 residues. The CDR3 loop reads CASSPSRGGGEQFF. Here the CDR3 DNA reads TGTGCTAGCAGCCCTAGCCGAGGAGGAGGTGAGCAGTTCTTC.

This clone occurred a few times. This chain connects TRBV10-3 to TRBJ2-5; TRBD2 agrees at 7 bases. Unmatched junction bases numbered 8, after V lost 0 bases and J lost 4 bases. The CDR3 has 16 residues. Per the germline V gene, CDR1 is ENHRY and CDR2 is SYGVKD. The DNA for the CDR3 is TGTGCCATCAGTGAGTCGGGAAGCGGGACCTTAGAGACCCAGTACTTC. It codes for CAISESGSGTLETQYF.

This sequence joins TRBV19 and TRBJ1-5; TRBD1 agrees at 9 bases. The CDR3 sequence is 16 residues long. Germline V CDR1 and CDR2: LNHDA, SQIVND (reference sequence). V was pared by 5 bases and J by 0 bases, with 5 bases of the junction left unmatched. The CDR3 region is CASSPRTGDSNQPQHF. As DNA, the CDR3 is TGTGCCAGTAGTCCCCGGACAGGGGATAGCAATCAGCCCCAGCATTTT.

The chain combines TRBV7-2 with TRBJ2-2; 8 bases are a match to TRBD1. J gave up 7 bases and V 6 bases, and 4 bases lay outside the gene matches. The CDR3 runs 13 residues. Germline CDR1 reads SGHTA; CDR2 reads FQGNSA. For the CDR3, the DNA is TGTGCCAGCAGTCGGACAGGGAACGGGGAGCTGTTTTTT. Translation: CASSRTGNGELFF. Full variable domain (rest looked up from reference TRBV7-2 and TRBJ2-2): GAGVSQSPSNKVTEKGKDVELRCDPISGHTALYWYRQSLGQGLEFLIYFQGNSAPDKSGLPSDRFSAERTGGSVSTLTIQRTQQEDSAVYLCASSRTGNGELFFGEGSRLTVL.

The chain links TRBV5-1 to TRBJ2-3; possibly TRBD2 for D (5 bases). This CDR3 spans 14 amino acids. Germline-derived CDR1 and CDR2 are SGHRS and YFSETQ. Trimming shortened V by 4 bases and J by 0 bases, and 9 bases separated the two germline ends. The DNA of the CDR3 is TGCGCCAGCAGCGTGGGAGCTAGCACAGATACGCAGTATTTT. It codes for CASSVGASTDTQYF.

This clone was observed a single time. The genes are TRBV7-2 and TRBJ2-5; the match to TRBD1 covers 7 bases. V gave up 5 bases and J gave up 4 bases; unmatched junction bases: 7. The CDR3 is 14 residues long. CDR1 is SGHTA, CDR2 FQGNSA, per germline. For the CDR3, the DNA is TGTGCCAGCAGCCCCCGGACAGGCAGAGAGACCCAGTACTTC. Protein sequence: CASSPRTGRETQYF.

This clone was observed once. The V and J genes are TRBV28 and TRBJ2-3; no clear D. Germline V lookup: CDR1 MDHEN, CDR2 SYDVKM. Trimming pared 5 bases from V and 2 bases from J, leaving 14 bases between. The CDR3 consists of 15 residues. The chain's CDR3 is CASSPSTRNTDTQYF. For the CDR3, the DNA is TGTGCCAGCAGTCCTTCCACGAGGAACACAGATACGCAGTATTTT. Together with reference TRBV28 and TRBJ2-3, the CDR3 gives the full variable domain: DVKVTQSSRYLVKRTGEKVFLECVQDMDHENMFWYRQDPGLGLRLIYFSYDVKMKEKGDIPEGYSVSREKKERFSLILESASTNQTSMYLCASSPSTRNTDTQYFGPGTRLTVL.

This clone has only one observation. The chain has TRBV7-9 and TRBJ2-6; D possibly corresponds to TRBD1 (5 bases). This CDR3 spans 16 amino acids. V was trimmed by 5 bases and J by 1 base, leaving 12 bases between them. Germline values: CDR1 SEHNR, CDR2 FQNEAQ (reference sequence). DNA of the CDR3: TGTGCCAGCAGCATAAGGGGTGAATCTGGGGCCAACGTCCTGACTTTC. Translation gives CASSIRGESGANVLTF.

V usage is TRBV4-2 and J usage is TRBJ2-3; 10 nucleotides agree with TRBD2. The length of the CDR3 is 16 residues. CDR1 is LGHNA and CDR2 is YNFKEQ in the germline V gene. The trim removed 6 bases at V and 6 bases at J, leaving 12 bases unmatched. CDR3 amino acids: CASSQNQRGGRDTQYF. The CDR3 DNA sequence: TGTGCCAGCAGTCAAAACCAGCGGGGGGGCCGGGATACGCAGTATTTT.

J is TRBJ1-5 and V is TRBV3-1 (or the pseudogene TRBV3-2); possibly TRBD1 for D (6 bases). The CDR3 totals 13 residues. Trimming shortened V by 4 bases and J by 5 bases, and 9 bases separated the two germline ends. The V gene's germline CDR1 is LGHDT and CDR2 YNNKEL (reference sequence). The CDR3 spells CASSPRTDQPQHF. The CDR3 bases are TGTGCCAGCAGCCCGCGGACAGATCAGCCCCAGCATTTT.

CDR3 region: CASMVQGPGHPEQFF. CDR3 in DNA: TGTGCCAGTATGGTACAGGGTCCCGGGCACCCGGAGCAGTTCTTC. This chain links TRBV19 with TRBJ2-1, with D possibly matching TRBD1 (6 bases). Germline V lookup: CDR1 LNHDA, CDR2 SQIVND (reference sequence). The V end lost 7 bases, the J end lost 10 bases, and 23 bases lay between the germline ends. CDR3 length: 15 amino acids.

The chain is built from TRBV5-5 and TRBJ2-7, with TRBD1 identical over 9 bases. The CDR3 has 15 residues. From germline, CDR1 is SGHKS and CDR2 YYEKEE (reference sequence). V dropped 4 bases and J dropped 3; count of bases not matched to a gene: 8. The CDR3 DNA follows: TGTGCCAGCAGCCCCCGGGACAGGGTAAACTACGAGCAGTACTTC. It specifies CASSPRDRVNYEQYF.

The chain combines TRBV11-3 with TRBJ2-4; 14 bases are shared with TRBD2. The germline V gene has CDR1 SGHNT and CDR2 YENEEA. The CDR3 contains 19 residues. V was clipped by 3 bases and J by 1 base; unmatched bases: 8. The CDR3 region has the DNA TGTGCCAGCAGCTTGTTGGGACTAGCGGGAGTTGGTGCCAAAAACATTCAGTACTTC. This codes for CASSLLGLAGVGAKNIQYF. Filled out from reference TRBV11-3 and TRBJ2-4, the complete variable domain reads EAGVVQSPRYKIIEKKQPVAFWCNPISGHNTLYWYLQNLGQGPELLIRYENEEAVDDSQLPKDRFSAERLKGVDSTLKIQPAELGDSAVYLCASSLLGLAGVGAKNIQYFGAGTRLSVL.

V usage is TRBV7-2 and J usage is TRBJ2-5, with no clear D. From germline, CDR1 is SGHTA and CDR2 FQGNSA. Trimming cost V 4 bases and J 1 base, with 4 bases left between them. The CDR3 contains 12 residues. CDR3 loop: CASSSFQETQYF. CDR3 DNA: TGTGCCAGCAGCTCGTTCCAAGAGACCCAGTACTTC.

V gene TRBV29-1 combines with J gene TRBJ2-7; possible D gene TRBD2, 6 bases. Trimming removed 5 bases from V and 1 base from J, with 15 bases in between. The CDR3 loop spans 14 amino acids. Germline V gene sequence: CDR1 SQVTM, CDR2 ANQGSEA. CDR3 nucleotide sequence: TGCAGCGTTTCTCCTAGCGCCGATTCCTACGAGCAGTACTTC. Residues: CSVSPSADSYEQYF.